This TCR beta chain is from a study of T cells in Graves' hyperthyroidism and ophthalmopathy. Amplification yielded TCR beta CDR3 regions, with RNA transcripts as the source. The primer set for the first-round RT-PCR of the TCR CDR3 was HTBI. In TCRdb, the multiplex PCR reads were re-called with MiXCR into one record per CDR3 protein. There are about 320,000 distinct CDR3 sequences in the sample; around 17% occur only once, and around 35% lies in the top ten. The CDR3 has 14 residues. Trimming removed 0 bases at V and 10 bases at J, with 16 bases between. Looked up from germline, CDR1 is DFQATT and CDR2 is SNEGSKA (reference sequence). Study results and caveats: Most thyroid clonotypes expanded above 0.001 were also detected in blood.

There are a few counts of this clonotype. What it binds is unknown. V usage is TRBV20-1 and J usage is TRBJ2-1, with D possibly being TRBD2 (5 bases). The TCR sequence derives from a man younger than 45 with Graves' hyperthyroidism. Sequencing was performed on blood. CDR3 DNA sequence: TGCAGTGCTAGAGAAACGCGGGCTAGTCGAGAGCAGTTCTTC. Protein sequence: CSARETRASREQFF.